This TCR beta chain was identified during a study of T cell changes during pregnancy in multiple sclerosis. Germline V gene lookup returns CDR1 KGHSH and CDR2 LQKENI. There are 16 residues in the CDR3. With 3 bases removed from V and 0 bases from J, the gap between germline ends came to 12 bases. TCRdb's table, derived via immunoSEQ multiplex PCR, lists solely in-frame clones and lacks some. This sample has tens of thousands of clones; roughly nine tenths occur once, and the top ten carry approximately 1.1%. The TCR was taken from a female donor with multiple sclerosis, enrolled in a pregnancy study. The sample in question was CD4+ T cells from peripheral blood mononuclear cells, obtained after pregnancy. This rearrangement joins TRBV18 to TRBJ1-3, with a weak D call TRBD1 (5 bases). For the CDR3, the DNA is TGTGCCAGCTCACCTTCCGACAGCTACTCTGGAAACACCATATATTTT. Translated: CASSPSDSYSGNTIYF.